This T cell receptor (beta chain) was observed in a study of control samples from healthy donors and cancer patients. Trimming took off 6 bases at V and 5 bases at J, with 7 bases between the two ends. This CDR3 has 10 amino acids. Germline CDR1 reads SQVTM; CDR2 reads ANQGSEA. Data came from immunoSEQ multiplex PCR; TCRdb stores just in-frame clones and leaves some out. This sample yields more than 75,000 clones, of which roughly three quarters are seen a single time; more than 9% belongs to the top ten. J is TRBJ2-5 and V is TRBV29-1, with D unresolved. The material sequenced was blood. The origin of this receptor is a woman in her thirties in good health. The CDR3 DNA reads TGCAGCGTATCCCGGGAGACCCAGTACTTC. It yields the protein CSVSRETQYF. The complete variable domain, with remaining parts taken from reference TRBV29-1 and TRBJ2-5, reads SAVISQKPSRDICQRGTSLTIQCQVDSQVTMMFWYRQQPGQSLTLIATANQGSEATYESGFVIDKFPISRPNLTFSTLTVSNMSPEDSSIYLCSVSRETQYFGPGTRLLVL.